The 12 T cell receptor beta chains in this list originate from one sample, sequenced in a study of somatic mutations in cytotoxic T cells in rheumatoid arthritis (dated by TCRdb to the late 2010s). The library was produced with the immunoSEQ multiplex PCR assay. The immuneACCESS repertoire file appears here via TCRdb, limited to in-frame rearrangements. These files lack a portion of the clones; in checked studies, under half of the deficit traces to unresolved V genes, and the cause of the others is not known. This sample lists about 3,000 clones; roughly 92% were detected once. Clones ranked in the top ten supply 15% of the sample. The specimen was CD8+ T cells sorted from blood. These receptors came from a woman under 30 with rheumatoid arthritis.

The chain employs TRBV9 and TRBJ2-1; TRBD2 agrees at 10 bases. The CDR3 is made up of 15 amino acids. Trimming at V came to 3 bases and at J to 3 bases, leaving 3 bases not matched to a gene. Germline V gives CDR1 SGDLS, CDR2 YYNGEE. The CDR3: CASSGLAGDYNEQFF. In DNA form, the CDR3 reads TGTGCCAGCAGCGGCCTAGCGGGAGACTACAATGAGCAGTTCTTC.

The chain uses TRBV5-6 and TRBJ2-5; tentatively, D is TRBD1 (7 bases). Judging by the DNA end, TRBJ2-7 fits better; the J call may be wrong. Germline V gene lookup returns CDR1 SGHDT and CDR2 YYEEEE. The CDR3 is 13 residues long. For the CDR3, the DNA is TGTGCCAGCAGCTTCCCAGGGGGGAACGAGCAGTACTTC. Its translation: CASSFPGGNEQYF.

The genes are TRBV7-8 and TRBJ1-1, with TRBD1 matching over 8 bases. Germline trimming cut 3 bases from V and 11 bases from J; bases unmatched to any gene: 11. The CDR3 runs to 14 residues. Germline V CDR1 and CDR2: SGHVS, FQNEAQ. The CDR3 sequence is CASSFEGQGRSAFF. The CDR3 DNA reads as TGTGCCAGCAGCTTCGAAGGACAGGGACGGTCGGCTTTCTTT. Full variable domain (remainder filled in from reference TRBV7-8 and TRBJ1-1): GAGVSQSPRYKVAKRGQDVALRCDPISGHVSLFWYQQALGQGPEFLTYFQNEAQLDKSGLPSDRFFAERPEGSVSTLKIQRTQQEDSAVYLCASSFEGQGRSAFFGQGTRLTVV.

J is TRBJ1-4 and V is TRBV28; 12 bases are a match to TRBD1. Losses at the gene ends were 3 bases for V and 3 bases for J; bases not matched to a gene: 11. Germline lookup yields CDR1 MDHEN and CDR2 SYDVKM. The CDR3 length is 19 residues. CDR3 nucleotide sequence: TGTGCCAGCAGTTTGTTCATAGGGGGACAGGGGGCATCTAATGAAAAACTGTTTTTT. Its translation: CASSLFIGGQGASNEKLFF.

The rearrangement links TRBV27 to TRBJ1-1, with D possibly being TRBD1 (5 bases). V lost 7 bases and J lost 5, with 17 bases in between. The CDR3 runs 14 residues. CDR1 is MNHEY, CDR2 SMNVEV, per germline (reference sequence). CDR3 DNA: TGTGCCAGCATCTTGGGGCAGGGAGGTACTGAAGCTTTCTTT. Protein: CASILGQGGTEAFF.

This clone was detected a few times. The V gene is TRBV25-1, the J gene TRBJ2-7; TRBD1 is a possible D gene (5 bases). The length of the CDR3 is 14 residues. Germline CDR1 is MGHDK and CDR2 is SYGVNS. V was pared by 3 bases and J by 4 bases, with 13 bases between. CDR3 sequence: CASSEQGALYEQYF. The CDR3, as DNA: TGTGCCAGCAGTGAGCAGGGTGCTTTGTACGAGCAGTACTTC.

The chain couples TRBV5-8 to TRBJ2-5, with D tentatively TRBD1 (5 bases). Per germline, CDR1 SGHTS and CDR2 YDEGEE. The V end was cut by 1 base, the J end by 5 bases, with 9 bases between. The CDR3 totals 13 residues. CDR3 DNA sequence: TGTGCCAGCAGCTTGTGGGGCGCGGAGACCCAGTACTTC. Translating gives CASSLWGAETQYF.

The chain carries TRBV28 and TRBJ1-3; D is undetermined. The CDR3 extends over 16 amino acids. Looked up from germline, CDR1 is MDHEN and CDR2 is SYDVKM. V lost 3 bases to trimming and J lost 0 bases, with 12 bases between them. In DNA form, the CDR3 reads TGTGCCAGCAGTTTTGACCGGGGATCCTCTGGAAACACCATATATTTT. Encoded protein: CASSFDRGSSGNTIYF.

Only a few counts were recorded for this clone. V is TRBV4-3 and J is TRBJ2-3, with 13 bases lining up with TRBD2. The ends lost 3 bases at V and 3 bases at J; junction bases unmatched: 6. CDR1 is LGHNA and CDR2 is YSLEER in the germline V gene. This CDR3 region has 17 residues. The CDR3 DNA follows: TGCGCCAGCAGCCAGCGGACTAGCGGGGGTGGTACAGATACGCAGTATTTT. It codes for CASSQRTSGGGTDTQYF.

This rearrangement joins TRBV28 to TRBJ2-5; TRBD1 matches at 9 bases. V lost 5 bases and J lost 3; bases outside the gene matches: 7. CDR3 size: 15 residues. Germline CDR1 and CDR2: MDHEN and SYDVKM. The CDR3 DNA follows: TGTGCCAGCAGTACAGGGGGCATAAGTGAAGAGACCCAGTACTTC. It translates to CASSTGGISEETQYF.

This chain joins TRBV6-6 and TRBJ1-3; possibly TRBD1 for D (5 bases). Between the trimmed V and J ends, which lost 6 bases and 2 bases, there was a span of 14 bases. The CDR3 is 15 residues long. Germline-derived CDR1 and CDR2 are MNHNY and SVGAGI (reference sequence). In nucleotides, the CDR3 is TGTGCCAGCAGCATCCAGGGTCGTGCTGGAAACACCATATATTTT. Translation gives CASSIQGRAGNTIYF.

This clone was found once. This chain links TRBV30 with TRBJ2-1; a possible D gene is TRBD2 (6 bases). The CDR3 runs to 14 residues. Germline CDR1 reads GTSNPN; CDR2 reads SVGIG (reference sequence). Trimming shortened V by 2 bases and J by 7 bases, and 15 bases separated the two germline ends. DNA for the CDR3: TGTGCCTGGAGTTTACTAGGCGGGAAGAATGAGCAGTTCTTC. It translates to CAWSLLGGKNEQFF.